This TCR beta chain was found in a study of T cell changes during pregnancy in multiple sclerosis. Profiling relied on immunoSEQ multiplex PCR, and the TCRdb table lists in-frame clones only, not all of them. The sample yields around 50,000 clones, just over 90% seen once. Germline CDR1 and CDR2: SGHDN and FVKESK. The J segment lost 1 base and the V segment lost 6 bases, leaving 5 bases of the junction unmatched. This CDR3 is 14 amino acids long. V is TRBV14 and J is TRBJ2-5; 7 bases are a match to TRBD1. The receptor was isolated from a female donor with multiple sclerosis, enrolled in a pregnancy study. Sequencing was performed on CD4+ T cells from peripheral blood mononuclear cells, taken in the second trimester of pregnancy. The CDR3 loop reads CASSITGVQETQYF. In nucleotides, the CDR3 is TGTGCCAGCAGTATAACAGGGGTCCAAGAGACCCAGTACTTC.